This TCR beta chain emerged from a study of T-cell memory formation after mild COVID-19. There are a few counts of this clonotype. Antigen: not known. Study observations and caveats: Nothing showed for sure that second-wave clones peaking on day 37 were SARS-CoV-2 specific. Among clones contracting day 15 to 85, CD4/CD8 was balanced, whereas later expanders leaned CD4+.

TCRdb re-called the 5' RACE reads with MiXCR, one entry per CDR3 protein. This table has 450,000 or so distinct CDR3 sequences, 20% appearing once. Trimming took 4 bases from V and 7 from J; bases not matched to a gene: 7. This CDR3 is built from 13 residues. The sequenced sample was PBMCs or a T cell subset sorted from them (not recorded which). This TCR came from an adult woman who had mild COVID-19 (a few samples of this study predate the infection). Cell type and time point are not known. The chain uses TRBV12-3 or TRBV12-4 and TRBJ2-7, with TRBD2 identical over 7 bases. The CDR3 bases are TGTGCCAGCAGTTGGGACTACTCCGGGGAGCAGTACTTC. Protein sequence: CASSWDYSGEQYF.